A single sample is the source of the 5 T cell receptor beta chains below, sequenced in a study of Ad26.COV2.S vaccination and SARS-CoV-2 variants. Measured with immunoSEQ multiplex PCR; TCRdb has only the in-frame clones, and not every one. The table has roughly 300,000 clones, roughly 90% seen once; the top ten hold 6.4%. Treatment defined: roughly 18 received Ad26.COV2.S at low or high dose, single or two shots; 5 received placebo; per-sample allocation not given. The investigators took samples on day 63 after the first vaccine or placebo injection. The specimen comprised peripheral blood, sampled in a trial of Ad26.COV2.S vaccine versus placebo. These receptors were obtained from a person aged 18 to 65 who received the Ad26.COV2.S COVID-19 vaccine or a placebo.

The chain couples TRBV30 to TRBJ2-5; tentatively, D is TRBD1 or TRBD2 (5 bases each). V lost 5 bases and J 5 bases, leaving 24 bases between the germline ends. The CDR3 spans 16 residues. Germline CDR1 GTSNPN, CDR2 SVGIG (reference sequence). CDR3 sequence: CAWDRTARQPGETQYF. CDR3 in DNA: TGTGCCTGGGACCGTACCGCCAGACAGCCGGGGGAGACCCAGTACTTC.

The genes are TRBV5-1 and TRBJ2-5, with TRBD1 identical over 8 bases. Unmatched junction bases numbered 7, after V lost 0 bases and J lost 0 bases. CDR1 and CDR2 from the germline V gene are SGHRS and YFSETQ. This CDR3 has 17 residues. CDR3 protein: CASSLGPGQAHQETQYF. The CDR3 DNA follows: TGCGCCAGCAGCTTGGGACCGGGACAGGCACACCAAGAGACCCAGTACTTC.

This clone has only one observation. Within the sample, other DNA sequences also encode this same CDR3. CDR3 sequence reads: CASSVDSNQPQHF. CDR3 sequence (DNA): TGTGCCAGCAGTGTGGACAGTAATCAGCCCCAGCATTTT. The chain joins TRBV2 to TRBJ1-5; D is perhaps TRBD1 (6 bases). Germline loops: CDR1 SNHLY, CDR2 FYNNEI. This CDR3 is built from 13 residues. V lost 4 bases and J 4 bases, leaving 8 bases between the germline ends. The variable domain in full, with the rest retrieved from reference TRBV2 and TRBJ1-5, is EPEVTQTPSHQVTQMGQEVILRCVPISNHLYFYWYRQILGQKVEFLVSFYNNEISEKSEIFDDQFSVERPDGSNFTLKIRSTKLEDSAMYFCASSVDSNQPQHFGDGTRLSIL.

This clone was counted many times. The chain couples TRBV11-2 to TRBJ1-6; no clear D gene. Trimming took 4 bases from V and 13 from J, leaving 11 bases between them. The CDR3 loop spans 12 amino acids. Germline-derived CDR1 and CDR2 are SGHAT and FQNNGV. In nucleotides, the CDR3 is TGTGCCAGCAGCTCCTCGGTTCTTCCCCTCCACTTT. Its translation: CASSSSVLPLHF.

In this sample, this clone turned up once. This chain joins TRBV12-3 or TRBV12-4 and TRBJ2-7; 7 bases match TRBD1. The CDR3 spans 13 residues. With 6 bases clipped from V and 6 bases from J, the junction kept 8 bases outside the gene matches. The CDR3 sequence: CASSQQGRSEQYF. As DNA, the CDR3 is TGTGCCAGCAGCCAACAGGGGAGAAGCGAGCAGTACTTC.